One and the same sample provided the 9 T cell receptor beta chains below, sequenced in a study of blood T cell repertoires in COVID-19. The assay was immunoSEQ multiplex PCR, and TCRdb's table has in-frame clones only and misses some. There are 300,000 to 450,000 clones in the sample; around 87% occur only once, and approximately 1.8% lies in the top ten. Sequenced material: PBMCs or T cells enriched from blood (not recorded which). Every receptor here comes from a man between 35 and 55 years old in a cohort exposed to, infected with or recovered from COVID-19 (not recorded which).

The CDR3, as DNA: TGTGCCACCCGGGGGGGGAATTACAATGAGCAGTTCTTC. Translation gives CATRGGNYNEQFF. This chain links TRBV15 with TRBJ2-1; 8 bases agree with TRBD2. The CDR3 sequence is 13 residues long. Germline CDR1 LNHNV, CDR2 YYDKDF (reference sequence). The J segment lost 4 bases and the V segment lost 8 bases, leaving 4 bases of the junction unmatched.

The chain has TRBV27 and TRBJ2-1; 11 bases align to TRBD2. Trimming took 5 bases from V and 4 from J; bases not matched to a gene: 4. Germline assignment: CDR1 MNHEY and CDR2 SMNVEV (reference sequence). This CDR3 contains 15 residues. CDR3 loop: CASSTGTSGYNEQFF. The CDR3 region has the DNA TGTGCCAGCAGTACCGGGACTAGCGGATACAATGAGCAGTTCTTC.

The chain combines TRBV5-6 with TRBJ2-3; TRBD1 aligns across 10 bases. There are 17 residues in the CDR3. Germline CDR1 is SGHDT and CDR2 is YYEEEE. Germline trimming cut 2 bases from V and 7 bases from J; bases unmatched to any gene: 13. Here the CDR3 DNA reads TGTGCCAGCAGCTTATACCCGGGACAGGGGATTGCGAATACGCAGTATTTT. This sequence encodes CASSLYPGQGIANTQYF.

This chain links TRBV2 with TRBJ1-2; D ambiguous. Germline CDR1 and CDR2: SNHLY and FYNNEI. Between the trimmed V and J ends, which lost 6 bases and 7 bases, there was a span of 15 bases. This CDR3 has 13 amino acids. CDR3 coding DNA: TGTGCCAGCAGCCCCCCCCGGAGCTCTGGCTACACCTTC. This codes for CASSPPRSSGYTF.

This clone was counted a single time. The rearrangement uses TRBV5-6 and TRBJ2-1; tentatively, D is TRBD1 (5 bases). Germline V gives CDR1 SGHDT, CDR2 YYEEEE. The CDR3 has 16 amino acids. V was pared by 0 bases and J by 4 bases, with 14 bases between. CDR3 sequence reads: CASSLVRAGWYNEQFF. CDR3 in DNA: TGTGCCAGCAGCTTGGTAAGGGCAGGGTGGTACAATGAGCAGTTCTTC.

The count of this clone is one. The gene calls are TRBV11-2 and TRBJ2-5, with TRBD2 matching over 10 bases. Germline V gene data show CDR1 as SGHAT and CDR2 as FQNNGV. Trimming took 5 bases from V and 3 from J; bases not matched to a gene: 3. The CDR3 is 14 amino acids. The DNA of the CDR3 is TGTGCCAGCAGCCACGGACTAGCGGAAGAGACCCAGTACTTC. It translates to CASSHGLAEETQYF.

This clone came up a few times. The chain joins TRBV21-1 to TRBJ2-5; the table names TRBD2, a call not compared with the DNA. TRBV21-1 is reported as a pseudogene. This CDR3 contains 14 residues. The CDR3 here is CASTTPGGQETQYF. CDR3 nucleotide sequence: TGTGCCAGCACAACCCCCGGGGGGCAAGAGACCCAGTACTTC.

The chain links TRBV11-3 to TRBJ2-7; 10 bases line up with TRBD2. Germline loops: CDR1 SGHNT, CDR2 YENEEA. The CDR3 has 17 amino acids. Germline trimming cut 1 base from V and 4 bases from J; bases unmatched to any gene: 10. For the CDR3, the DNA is TGTGCCAGCAGCTTAGTTTCGGCTAGCGGGAGAAGATACGAGCAGTACTTC. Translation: CASSLVSASGRRYEQYF.

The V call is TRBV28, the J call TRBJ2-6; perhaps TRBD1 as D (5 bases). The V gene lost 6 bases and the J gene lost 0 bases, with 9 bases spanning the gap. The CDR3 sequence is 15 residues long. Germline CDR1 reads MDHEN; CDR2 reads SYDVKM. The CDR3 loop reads CASRTASSGANVLTF. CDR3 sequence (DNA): TGTGCCAGCAGGACAGCCAGCTCTGGGGCCAACGTCCTGACTTTC.